This T cell receptor (beta chain) originates from a study of blood T cell repertoires in COVID-19. Whole-study context: Collection of acute and convalescent COVID-19 samples took place in the United States, Italy and Spain.

In the source study's methods: From reference gene primer amplification, estimates of nucleated cell counts were derived. Assay used: immunoSEQ multiplex PCR; TCRdb lists only in-frame clones, some missing. The V and J calls and clone size were taken over from that table, and D and trimming were inferred from the DNA. The table includes over 110,000 clones, roughly 82% detected once. This clonotype originated in an elderly man with acute or convalescent COVID-19. The sequenced material came from peripheral blood.

The CDR3 spells CASSAGLSNQPQHF. DNA for the CDR3: TGTGCCAGCAGCGCGGGGCTAAGCAATCAGCCCCAGCATTTT. This chain uses TRBV5-6 with TRBJ1-5; tentative D call: TRBD1 (5 bases). This CDR3 comprises 14 residues. V lost 4 bases to trimming and J lost 1 base, with 9 bases between them. Germline V gene data show CDR1 as SGHDT and CDR2 as YYEEEE.